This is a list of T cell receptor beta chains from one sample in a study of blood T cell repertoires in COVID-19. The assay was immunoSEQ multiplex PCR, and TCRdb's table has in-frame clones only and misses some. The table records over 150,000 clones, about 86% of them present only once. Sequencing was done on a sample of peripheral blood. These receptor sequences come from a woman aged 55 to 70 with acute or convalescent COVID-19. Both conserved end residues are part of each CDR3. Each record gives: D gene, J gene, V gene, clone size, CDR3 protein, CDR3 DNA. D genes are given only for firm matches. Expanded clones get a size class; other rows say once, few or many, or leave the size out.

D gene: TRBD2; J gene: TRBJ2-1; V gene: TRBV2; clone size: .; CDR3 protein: CASRTSWFYNEQFF; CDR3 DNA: TGTGCCAGCAGGACTAGCTGGTTCTACAATGAGCAGTTCTTC
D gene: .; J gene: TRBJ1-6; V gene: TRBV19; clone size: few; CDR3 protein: CASSRGGSYNSPLHF; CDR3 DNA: TGTGCCAGTAGTAGGGGAGGATCCTATAATTCACCCCTCCACTTT
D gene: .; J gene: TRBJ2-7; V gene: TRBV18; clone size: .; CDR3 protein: CASSLQGYEQYF; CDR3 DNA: TGTGCCAGCTCACTTCAGGGGTACGAGCAGTACTTC
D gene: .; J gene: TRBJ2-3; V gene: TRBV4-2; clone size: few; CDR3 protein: CASSQDAGAMTDTQYF; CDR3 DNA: TGTGCCAGCAGCCAAGATGCGGGGGCAATGACAGATACGCAGTATTTT
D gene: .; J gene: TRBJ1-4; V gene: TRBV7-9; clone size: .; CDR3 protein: CASSLAAENEKLFF; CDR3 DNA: TGTGCCAGCAGCTTAGCAGCTGAGAATGAAAAACTGTTTTTT
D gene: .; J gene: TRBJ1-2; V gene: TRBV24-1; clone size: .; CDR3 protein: CATSDLTDYGYTF; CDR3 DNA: TGTGCCACCAGTGATTTGACTGACTATGGCTACACCTTC
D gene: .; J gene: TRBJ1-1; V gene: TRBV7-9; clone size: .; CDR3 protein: CASSLGPQGPNTEAFF; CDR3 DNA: TGTGCCAGCAGCTTAGGTCCCCAGGGCCCGAACACTGAAGCTTTCTTT
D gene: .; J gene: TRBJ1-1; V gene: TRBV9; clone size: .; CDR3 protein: CASSVQGSTEAFF; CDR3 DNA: TGTGCCAGCAGCGTTCAGGGGAGCACTGAAGCTTTCTTT
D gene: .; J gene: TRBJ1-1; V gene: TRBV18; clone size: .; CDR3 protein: CASSPSNSGRTEAFF; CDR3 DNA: TGTGCCAGCTCACCTTCAAACTCAGGGCGTACTGAAGCTTTCTTT
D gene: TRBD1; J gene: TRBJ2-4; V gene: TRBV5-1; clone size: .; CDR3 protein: CASSFRGDRTRAKNIQYF; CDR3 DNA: TGCGCCAGCAGCTTCCGTGGGGACAGAACACGAGCCAAAAACATTCAGTACTTC
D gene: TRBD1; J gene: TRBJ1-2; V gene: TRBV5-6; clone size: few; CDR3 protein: CASSRTTDRHGYTF; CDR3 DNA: TGTGCCAGCAGCCGAACCACGGACAGGCATGGCTACACCTTC
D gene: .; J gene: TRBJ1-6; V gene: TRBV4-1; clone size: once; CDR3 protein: CASSQVPGLDSPLHF; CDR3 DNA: TGCGCCAGCAGCCAAGTCCCGGGTTTGGATTCACCCCTCCACTTT
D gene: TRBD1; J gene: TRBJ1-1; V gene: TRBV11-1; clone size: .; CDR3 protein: CASSLDRGGYTEAFF; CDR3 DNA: TGTGCCAGCAGCTTAGACAGGGGAGGTTACACTGAAGCTTTCTTT
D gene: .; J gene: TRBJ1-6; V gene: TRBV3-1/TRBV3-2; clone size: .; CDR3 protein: CASSRAAGYNSPLHF; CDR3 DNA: TGTGCCAGCAGCCGGGCGGCGGGCTATAATTCACCCCTCCACTTT
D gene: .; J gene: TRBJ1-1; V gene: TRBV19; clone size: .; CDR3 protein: CASSIGASFGTEAFF; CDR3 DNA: TGTGCCAGTAGTATAGGAGCCTCTTTCGGGACTGAAGCTTTCTTT
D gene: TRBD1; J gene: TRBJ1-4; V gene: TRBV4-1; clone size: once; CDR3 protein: CASSQAGTGREKLFF; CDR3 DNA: TGCGCCAGCAGCCAAGCCGGGACAGGGCGTGAAAAACTGTTTTTT